Following are 6 T cell receptor beta chains from one sample sequenced in a study of blood T cell repertoires in COVID-19. Sequencing was performed with immunoSEQ multiplex PCR; in TCRdb, only in-frame clones are kept and a portion is missing. The sample holds 120,000 or so clones, roughly nine tenths seen once. The specimen sequenced was peripheral blood. These receptor sequences come from a man in his fifties or sixties with active COVID-19.

V is TRBV5-6 and J is TRBJ1-1; no clear D gene. This CDR3 is 11 amino acids long. V lost 4 bases, J lost 1 base, and 2 bases lay in between. Germline CDR1 reads SGHDT; CDR2 reads YYEEEE. CDR3 loop: CASSRNTEAFF. The CDR3 nucleotides are TGTGCCAGCAGCCGGAACACTGAAGCTTTCTTT.

The chain recombines TRBV28 with TRBJ2-1; TRBD1 agrees at 11 bases. From germline, CDR1 is MDHEN and CDR2 SYDVKM. Germline trimming cut 6 bases from V and 8 bases from J; bases unmatched to any gene: 9. The CDR3 totals 15 residues. CDR3 coding DNA: TGTGCCAGCAGCAAAGGGACAGGGGGGGTTCATGAGCAGTTCTTC. Its protein product is CASSKGTGGVHEQFF.

The chain is built from TRBV7-9 and TRBJ2-3, with 13 bases lining up with TRBD2. The CDR3 sequence is 15 residues long. Per germline, CDR1 SEHNR and CDR2 FQNEAQ (reference sequence). V dropped 4 bases and J dropped 6; count of bases not matched to a gene: 4. CDR3 in DNA: TGTGCCAGCAGCTCGGGACTAGCGGGGCCGGATACGCAGTATTTT. Amino acids: CASSSGLAGPDTQYF. Full variable domain (missing parts from reference TRBV7-9 and TRBJ2-3): DTGVSQNPRHKITKRGQNVTFRCDPISEHNRLYWYRQTLGQGPEFLTYFQNEAQLEKSRLLSDRFSAERPKGSFSTLEIQRTEQGDSAMYLCASSSGLAGPDTQYFGPGTRLTVL.

The rearrangement uses TRBV6-6 and TRBJ2-7; D may be TRBD1 (5 bases). Germline CDR1 is MNHNY and CDR2 is SVGAGI (reference sequence). V was pared by 10 bases and J by 2 bases, with 15 bases between. CDR3 length: 13 amino acids. CDR3 bases: TGTGCCACCGGAGACGTAGGGGCCTACGAGCAGTACTTC. Its protein product is CATGDVGAYEQYF.

The CDR3 DNA is TGTGCCAGCAGCCAAGACGACAGGGCTGGTGAAAAACTGTTTTTT. It encodes CASSQDDRAGEKLFF. V and J are TRBV14 and TRBJ1-4; 7 positions match TRBD1. In germline, CDR1 is SGHDN, CDR2 FVKESK. V shed 0 bases and J 7 bases; nucleotides not matched to a gene: 5. This CDR3 spans 15 amino acids.

V usage is TRBV7-9 and J usage is TRBJ2-7; TRBD1 aligns across 7 bases. V shed 1 base, J shed 6 bases, and the junction held 3 bases outside the gene matches. Germline lookup yields CDR1 SEHNR and CDR2 FQNEAQ (reference sequence). CDR3 length equals 13 residues. The CDR3 loop reads CASSLGQGGEQYV. The CDR3 nucleotides read TGTGCCAGCAGCTTAGGACAGGGTGGCGAGCAGTACGTC.